These 9 T cell receptor beta chains originate from one sample sequenced in a study of human T cells and chemical hapten exposure. The time point denotes: pre-sensitization, week 0. Treatment indicated: therapeutic diphenylcyclopropenone sensitization with weekly scalp DPC. Total RNA came from unfractionated whole blood. Each CDR3 protein gets one entry after TCRdb re-called the RACE reads with MiXCR. The sample lists approximately 50,000 distinct CDR3 sequences, 9.5% to 10% occurring once. Specimen: whole blood, collected in connection with sensitization to the hapten diphenylcyclopropenone (DPC). Receptors were obtained from a woman in her twenties or thirties with alopecia areata. Some clones in this sample may be carry-over from other donors' samples.

This clonotype was seen repeatedly, ten times or more. This chain connects TRBV27 to TRBJ1-5, with TRBD1 as a possible D gene (6 bases). Between the trimmed V and J ends, which lost 3 bases and 9 bases, there was a span of 15 bases. The length of the CDR3 is 14 residues. The V gene's germline CDR1 is MNHEY and CDR2 SMNVEV (reference sequence). The CDR3: CASSFGGGGGPQHF. The DNA for the CDR3 is TGTGCCAGCAGTTTCGGAGGGGGTGGAGGGCCCCAGCATTTT.

The rearrangement uses TRBV6-6 and TRBJ1-2; D uncertain. V lost 2 bases and J 2 bases, leaving 24 bases between the germline ends. This CDR3 spans 19 amino acids. Germline lookup yields CDR1 MNHNY and CDR2 SVGAGI (reference sequence). The CDR3 reads CASSYPMFWSTEPNYGYTF. The CDR3 DNA reads as TGTGCCAGCAGTTACCCGATGTTTTGGTCGACTGAACCCAACTATGGCTACACCTTC.

This clonotype was detected a few times. This sequence joins TRBV24-1 and TRBJ2-3, with 8 bases matching TRBD2. V dropped 3 bases and J dropped 1; count of bases not matched to a gene: 5. There are 16 residues in the CDR3. Germline V lookup: CDR1 KGHDR, CDR2 SFDVKD. The CDR3 loop reads CATSDLAGGRTDTQYF. CDR3 nucleotides: TGTGCCACCAGTGATCTGGCGGGGGGACGCACAGATACGCAGTATTTT.

This clonotype was detected only a few times. This chain connects TRBV5-1 to TRBJ2-5, with a weak D call TRBD2 (6 bases). Trimming shortened V by 4 bases and J by 4 bases, and 17 bases separated the two germline ends. CDR1 is SGHRS and CDR2 is YFSETQ in the germline V gene. This CDR3 is 15 amino acids long. The CDR3 DNA reads TGCGCCAGCAGCGCGCTGACGAGGGGAGGAGAGACCCAGTACTTC. This gives the protein CASSALTRGGETQYF.

This clonotype showed up many times. V usage is TRBV20-1 and J usage is TRBJ2-7; possibly TRBD1 or TRBD2 for D (6 bases each). The V gene's germline CDR1 is DFQATT and CDR2 SNEGSKA (reference sequence). There are 13 residues in the CDR3. V was pared by 2 bases and J by 6 bases, with 14 bases between. In DNA form, the CDR3 reads TGCAGTGCTAGACTCGGGGGCCAAGTCGAGCAGTACTTC. Its translation: CSARLGGQVEQYF.

This clonotype was detected a few times. V gene TRBV25-1 combines with J gene TRBJ1-6; a weak D match, TRBD1 (5 bases). From germline, CDR1 is MGHDK and CDR2 SYGVNS. Trimming stripped 6 bases from V and 11 bases from J, with 17 bases between. The CDR3 length is 14 residues. As DNA, the CDR3 is TGTGCCAGCAGATACGGGACCCAATCGGCACCCCTCCACTTT. It translates to CASRYGTQSAPLHF.

This clonotype has more than one count but fewer than ten. The rearrangement joins TRBV5-1 to TRBJ2-5; 8 bases line up with TRBD1. The CDR3 extends over 17 amino acids. The V gene's germline CDR1 is SGHRS and CDR2 YFSETQ. V shed 2 bases, J shed 5 bases, and the junction held 14 bases outside the gene matches. CDR3 amino acids: CASSFSLPRTGRETQYF. The DNA of the CDR3 is TGCGCCAGCAGCTTTTCCTTACCCCGGACAGGGAGGGAGACCCAGTACTTC.

The V and J genes are TRBV12-3 or TRBV12-4 and TRBJ1-2, with 8 bases lining up with TRBD1. CDR3 length equals 15 residues. J gave up 8 bases and V 5 bases, and 13 bases lay outside the gene matches. This CDR3 is CASSINPQGGGGYTF. CDR3 nucleotides: TGTGCCAGCAGTATCAACCCACAGGGGGGAGGCGGCTACACCTTC.

This clonotype was seen a handful of times. This chain joins TRBV6-5 and TRBJ1-4; D possibly corresponds to TRBD1 (5 bases). This CDR3 is 14 amino acids long. Looked up from germline, CDR1 is MNHEY and CDR2 is SVGAGI. V lost 4 bases, J lost 8 bases, and 14 bases lay in between. The DNA of the CDR3 is TGTGCCAGCAGTTGGGGACCTTCGAGGGAAAAACTGTTTTTT. Encoded protein: CASSWGPSREKLFF.